A single sample is the source of the 19 T cell receptor beta chains below, sequenced in a study of CD8+ T cells in alopecia areata. cDNA reverse transcribed from extracted RNA served as the sequencing template. Clones were read by immunoSEQ multiplex PCR, and TCRdb kept only the in-frame ones, dropping some. The sample has 190,000 or so clones, roughly 64% seen once; the top ten hold roughly 5%. As to treatment: oral pan-JAK inhibitor, 5-10 mg twice daily. This material consisted of CD4+ T cells sorted from blood, taken at week 24, from a patient treated with tofacitinib. The receptor source for this set is a human donor with alopecia areata.

V usage is TRBV6-5 and J usage is TRBJ2-7, with 7 positions matching TRBD1. With 5 bases clipped from V and 3 bases from J, the junction kept 7 bases outside the gene matches. Germline assignment: CDR1 MNHEY and CDR2 SVGAGI. This CDR3 region has 14 residues. The CDR3 reads CASSPGTANYEQYF. The CDR3 DNA sequence: TGTGCCAGCAGTCCCGGGACAGCAAACTACGAGCAGTACTTC.

V is TRBV2 and J is TRBJ1-3; unclear D gene. Germline V gene sequence: CDR1 SNHLY, CDR2 FYNNEI. Trimming took off 6 bases at V and 0 bases at J, with 12 bases between the two ends. The CDR3 runs 15 residues. In nucleotides, the CDR3 is TGTGCCAGCAGCCCCGGAGCCAACTCTGGAAACACCATATATTTT. Protein product: CASSPGANSGNTIYF.

The CDR3 DNA reads as TGTGCCAGCAGCTCGTACGGAACGGGAGAGACCCAGTACTTC. This gives the protein CASSSYGTGETQYF. This chain connects TRBV5-6 to TRBJ2-5, with D unclear. Germline-derived CDR1 and CDR2 are SGHDT and YYEEEE. This CDR3 contains 14 residues. Trimming took off 3 bases at V and 4 bases at J, with 13 bases between the two ends.

This clone was seen once. The chain employs TRBV5-6 and TRBJ2-5, with D hard to call. CDR3 length equals 13 residues. V lost 1 base and J lost 1, with 5 bases in between. Germline-derived CDR1 and CDR2 are SGHDT and YYEEEE. The CDR3: CASSLTIQETQYF. DNA for the CDR3: TGTGCCAGCAGCTTGACAATCCAAGAGACCCAGTACTTC.

V gene TRBV14 combines with J gene TRBJ2-5; D is ambiguous. The CDR3 extends over 12 amino acids. CDR1 is SGHDN, CDR2 FVKESK, per germline. Trimming pared 4 bases from V and 4 bases from J, leaving 7 bases between. CDR3 DNA sequence: TGTGCCAGCAGCCGGGCAATAGAGACCCAGTACTTC. This gives the protein CASSRAIETQYF. Looking up the rest from reference TRBV14 and TRBJ2-5 gives the full variable domain: EAGVTQFPSHSVIEKGQTVTLRCDPISGHDNLYWYRRVMGKEIKFLLHFVKESKQDESGMPNNRFLAERTGGTYSTLKVQPAELEDSGVYFCASSRAIETQYFGPGTRLLVL.

The V gene is TRBV7-3, the J gene TRBJ2-3; TRBD2 matches at 7 bases. The CDR3 is made up of 15 amino acids. V was pared by 5 bases and J by 2 bases, with 7 bases of the junction left unmatched. Germline V gene lookup returns CDR1 SGHTA and CDR2 FQGTGA. The CDR3 region has the DNA TGTGCCAGCAGCACCCAGCGGGATACCACAGATACGCAGTATTTT. Translation gives CASSTQRDTTDTQYF.

This clone was detected a few times. The chain combines TRBV10-3 with TRBJ2-3, with unresolved D. This CDR3 region has 11 residues. The germline CDR1 and CDR2 sequences are ENHRY and SYGVKD. Trimming removed 10 bases from V and 2 bases from J, with 7 bases in between. The DNA for the CDR3 is TGTGCCACAGGACCCACAGATACGCAGTATTTT. Translating gives CATGPTDTQYF.

In this sample, this clone turned up a few times. The V and J genes are TRBV4-1 and TRBJ1-1; maybe TRBD1 (5 bases). This CDR3 region has 15 residues. Germline assignment: CDR1 MGHRA and CDR2 YSYEKL. V lost 1 base, J lost 4 bases, and 13 bases lay in between. Here the CDR3 DNA reads TGCGCCAGCAGCCAAGGCCCGGGGGAGGGCACTGAAGCTTTCTTT. This codes for CASSQGPGEGTEAFF.

This clone was recorded a few times. The J gene is TRBJ2-2, the V gene TRBV29-1; 8 nucleotides agree with TRBD1. The CDR3 loop spans 13 amino acids. The V gene's germline CDR1 is SQVTM and CDR2 ANQGSEA. The J segment lost 1 base and the V segment lost 7 bases, leaving 2 bases of the junction unmatched. In DNA, the CDR3 is TGCAGCGCCGACAGGGGGAACACCGGGGAGCTGTTTTTT. Encoded protein: CSADRGNTGELFF.

The genes are TRBV30 and TRBJ1-2; D is ambiguous. V was pared by 4 bases and J by 8 bases, with 2 bases between. Germline V lookup: CDR1 GTSNPN, CDR2 SVGIG (reference sequence). CDR3 length: 8 amino acids. The CDR3 nucleotides are TGTGCCTGGAACGGCTACACCTTC. The encoded protein is CAWNGYTF.

The chain uses TRBV28 and TRBJ2-1; 10 positions agree with TRBD2. Germline V gene sequence: CDR1 MDHEN, CDR2 SYDVKM. Unmatched junction bases numbered 7, after V lost 1 base and J lost 10 bases. The CDR3 has 15 residues. CDR3: CASSLSLAGVGEQFF. As DNA, the CDR3 is TGTGCCAGCAGTTTATCCCTAGCGGGAGTAGGGGAGCAGTTCTTC. Using reference TRBV28 and TRBJ2-1 for the parts outside the CDR3, the full variable domain is DVKVTQSSRYLVKRTGEKVFLECVQDMDHENMFWYRQDPGLGLRLIYFSYDVKMKEKGDIPEGYSVSREKKERFSLILESASTNQTSMYLCASSLSLAGVGEQFFGPGTRLTVL.

This sequence joins TRBV6-4 and TRBJ2-4; D remains ambiguous. The V gene lost 4 bases and the J gene lost 5 bases, with 12 bases spanning the gap. This CDR3 is built from 14 residues. Germline values: CDR1 MRHNA, CDR2 SNTAGT. As DNA, the CDR3 is TGTGCCAGCAGTGGCAGCCTACGACAAAACATTCAGTACTTC. This sequence encodes CASSGSLRQNIQYF.

This chain connects TRBV30 to TRBJ2-7, with D possibly TRBD1 on 5 matching bases. V was trimmed by 3 bases and J by 0 bases, leaving 12 bases between them. Germline-derived CDR1 and CDR2 are GTSNPN and SVGIG (reference sequence). This CDR3 spans 14 amino acids. CDR3 loop: CAWRGRANSYEQYF. CDR3 sequence (DNA): TGTGCCTGGAGGGGCAGGGCCAACTCCTACGAGCAGTACTTC.

The chain recombines TRBV29-1 with TRBJ2-1; 8 bases map to TRBD2. After removal of 2 bases from V and 10 bases from J, the junction contained 4 bases not matched to a gene. CDR1 and CDR2 (germline): SQVTM, ANQGSEA. The CDR3 spans 12 residues. CDR3 sequence reads: CSVELAGREQFF. CDR3 coding DNA: TGCAGCGTTGAACTAGCGGGTCGGGAGCAGTTCTTC.

There are a few counts of this clone. The chain combines TRBV29-1 with TRBJ2-5; D gene unclear. V lost 4 bases and J 2 bases, leaving 5 bases between the germline ends. This CDR3 region has 11 residues. Germline V lookup: CDR1 SQVTM, CDR2 ANQGSEA. The CDR3 region has the DNA TGCAGCGTTGCCCAGCAAGAGACCCAGTACTTC. Translating it yields CSVAQQETQYF.

V usage is TRBV4-3 and J usage is TRBJ2-5; no firm D call. Germline values: CDR1 LGHNA, CDR2 YSLEER. V lost 4 bases to trimming and J lost 2 bases, with 8 bases between them. The CDR3 contains 13 residues. The CDR3, as DNA: TGCGCCAGCAGCCGACTGCTTCAAGAGACCCAGTACTTC. Its translation is CASSRLLQETQYF.

The chain is built from TRBV6-1 and TRBJ1-2; the D is unclear. Trimming took 2 bases from V and 2 from J, leaving 3 bases between them. The CDR3 loop spans 12 amino acids. In germline, CDR1 is MNHNS, CDR2 SASEGT. The CDR3 loop is CASSEQNYGYTF. CDR3 DNA sequence: TGTGCCAGCAGTGAACAGAACTATGGCTACACCTTC.

The chain uses TRBV2 and TRBJ2-1; D is unclear. CDR3 length: 11 amino acids. Germline lookup yields CDR1 SNHLY and CDR2 FYNNEI. V lost 4 bases and J lost 8, with 6 bases in between. The CDR3: CASSAGYEQFF. The CDR3 DNA sequence: TGTGCCAGCAGTGCGGGCTATGAGCAGTTCTTC.

The gene calls are TRBV23-1 and TRBJ1-2; no clear D gene. TRBV23-1 is noted as an ORF with a role that remains uncertain. CDR3 length: 14 amino acids. Trimming removed 4 bases at V and 1 base at J, with 10 bases between. The CDR3 nucleotides read TGCGCCAGCAGTCTATTCAGCAGTAACTATGGCTACACCTTC. Translating it yields CASSLFSSNYGYTF.